Listed here is a single TCR beta chain. These data come from a study of blood T cell repertoires in COVID-19. Produced via immunoSEQ multiplex PCR; TCRdb's table is partial and in-frame only. The sample lists some 110,000 clones; 65% to 90% were seen once. The origin of this receptor is a man older than 75 with acute or convalescent COVID-19. Sample: peripheral blood.

The CDR3 region is CASSSGQGRTGELFF. CDR3 nucleotides: TGTGCCAGCTCTTCCGGACAGGGTCGAACCGGGGAGCTGTTTTTT. The gene calls are TRBV18 and TRBJ2-2; TRBD1 matches at 8 bases. V dropped 6 bases and J dropped 5; count of bases not matched to a gene: 8. Germline CDR1 is KGHSH and CDR2 is LQKENI. This CDR3 is built from 15 residues.